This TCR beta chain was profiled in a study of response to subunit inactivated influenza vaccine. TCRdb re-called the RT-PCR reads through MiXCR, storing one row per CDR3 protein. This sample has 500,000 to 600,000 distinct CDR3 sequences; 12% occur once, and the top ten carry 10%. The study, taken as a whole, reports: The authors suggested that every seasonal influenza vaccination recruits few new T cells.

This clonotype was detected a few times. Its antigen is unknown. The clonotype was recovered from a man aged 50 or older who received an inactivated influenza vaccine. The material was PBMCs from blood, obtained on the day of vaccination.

The CDR3 DNA is TGTGCCAGCAGCAACGACAGGGGTCAATGGGAGACCCAGTACTTC. This codes for CASSNDRGQWETQYF. This chain joins TRBV12-3 or TRBV12-4 and TRBJ2-5; 8 nucleotides line up with TRBD1. Germline trimming cut 6 bases from V and 5 bases from J; bases unmatched to any gene: 11. The CDR3 consists of 15 residues.